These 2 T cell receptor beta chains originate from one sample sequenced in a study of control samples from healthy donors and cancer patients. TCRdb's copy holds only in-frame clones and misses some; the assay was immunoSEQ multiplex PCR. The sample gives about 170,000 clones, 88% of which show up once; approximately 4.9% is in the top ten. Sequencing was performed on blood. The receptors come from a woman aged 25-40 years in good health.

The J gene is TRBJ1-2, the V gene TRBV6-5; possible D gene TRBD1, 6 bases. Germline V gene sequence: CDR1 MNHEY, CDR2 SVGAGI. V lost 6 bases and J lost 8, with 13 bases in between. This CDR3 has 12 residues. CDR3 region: CASRHREGGYTF. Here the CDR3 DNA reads TGTGCCAGCAGACACAGGGAAGGGGGCTACACCTTC.

CDR3 sequence (DNA): TGTGCCACCAGCAGCCTCATTGACAGGGGAGCATCCTACGAGCAGTACTTC. As protein: CATSSLIDRGASYEQYF. The V and J genes are TRBV15 and TRBJ2-7; TRBD1 agrees at 8 bases. J lost 1 base, V lost 3 bases, and 11 bases had no gene match. Germline lookup yields CDR1 LNHNV and CDR2 YYDKDF (reference sequence). The CDR3 has 17 residues.